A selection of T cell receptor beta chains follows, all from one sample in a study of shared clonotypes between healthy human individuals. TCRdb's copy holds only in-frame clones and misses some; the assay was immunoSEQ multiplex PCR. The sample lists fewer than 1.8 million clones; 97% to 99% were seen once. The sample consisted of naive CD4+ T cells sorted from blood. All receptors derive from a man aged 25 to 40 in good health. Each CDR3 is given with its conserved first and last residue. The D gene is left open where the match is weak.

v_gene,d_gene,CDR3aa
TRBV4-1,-,CASSQALGGQFF
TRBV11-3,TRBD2,CASSQGLVDTGELFF
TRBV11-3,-,CASSPSSQETQYF
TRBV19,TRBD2,CASSIKGAGVGNEQFF
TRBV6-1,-,CASRPLRRLYEQYF
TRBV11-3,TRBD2,CASSLGTSGINEQFF
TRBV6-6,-,CASSYRTSGGYNEQFF
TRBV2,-,CASSVLDEQFF
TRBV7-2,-,CASSSDMNSYEQYF
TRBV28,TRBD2,CASSSGTSGETQYF
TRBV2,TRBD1,CASRGDSAEAFF
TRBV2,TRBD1,CASRLGQGYEQYF
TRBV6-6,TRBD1,CASNTGQGATGELFF
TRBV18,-,CASSPRSNTGELFF
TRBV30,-,CAWSRRTEARETQYF
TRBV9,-,CASSVASWSGGELYF
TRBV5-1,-,CASSLLTGSLNEQFF
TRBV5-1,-,CASSSTQLTDTQYF
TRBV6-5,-,CASSPNLGDYGYTF
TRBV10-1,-,CASRQTRALSTEAFF
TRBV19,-,CASSLSETQYF
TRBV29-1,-,CSVGRVNTGELFF
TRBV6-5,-,CASSYSVSGANVLTF
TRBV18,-,CASSPGATGELFF
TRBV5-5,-,CASSPTGDNTHF
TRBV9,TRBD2,CASSVALAGAGELFF
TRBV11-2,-,CASSLVSSVSGANVLTF
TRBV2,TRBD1,CASTLDRVNEQFF
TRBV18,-,CASPSRGILGDTQYF
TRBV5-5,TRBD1,CASSARQGIYEQYF
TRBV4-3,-,CASSQGRREQETQYF
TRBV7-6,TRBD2,CASSLGASGSYEQYF
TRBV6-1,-,CASSARKGEITGELFF
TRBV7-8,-,CASSQVNGPWSSYNEQFF
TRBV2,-,CASSTTPGSPYGYTF
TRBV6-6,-,CASSLTSDATEAFF
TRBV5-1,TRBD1,CASSSKTGYNEQFF
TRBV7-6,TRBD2,CASSSLGGLAGVNEQFF
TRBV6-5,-,CASSYFPRRTNQPQHF
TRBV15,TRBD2,CATSRTSDYNEQFF
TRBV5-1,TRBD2,CASSSGLAENSNTGELFF
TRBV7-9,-,CASSPRGKNTEAFF
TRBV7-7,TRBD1,CASSLDRARGELFF